The entry below describes one TCR beta chain. The target antigen is unknown. The V gene's germline CDR1 is SGHTA and CDR2 FQGNSA. The V and J ends lost 5 bases and 2 bases, in that order; junction bases with no gene match: 6. The CDR3 has 15 residues. Amplified TCR beta CDR3 regions derived from RNA transcripts. With the HTBI primer set, the TCR CDR3 went through a first round of RT-PCR. One entry per CDR3 protein results from TCRdb running MiXCR on the multiplex PCR reads. The data contain about 560,000 distinct CDR3 sequences, less than 15% of them singletons. Orbital computed tomography and thyroid ultrasound, together with serum TRAb and thyroxine and clinical symptoms, were used for diagnoses. The source of the PBMCs was approximately 10 ml of fresh peripheral blood. The data were taken from a study of T cells in Graves' hyperthyroidism and ophthalmopathy. Study conclusions and caveats: Blood also contained most expanded thyroid clonotypes above 0.001. With a median lead of 6.5 months before onset, the model predicted ophthalmopathy.

The sequenced material came from blood. V and J are TRBV7-2 and TRBJ2-3; 8 bases map to TRBD1. This receptor was identified in a middle-aged woman with Graves' hyperthyroidism. This chain's CDR3 is CASSQDRVDTDTQYF. DNA of the CDR3: TGTGCCAGCAGCCAGGACAGGGTGGACACAGATACGCAGTATTTT.